This T cell receptor (beta chain) was captured in a study of PD-1 blockade in mismatch repair-deficient tumors. PCR or immunohistochemistry showed mismatch repair deficiency in every enrolled patient. TCRs were sequenced from three patients responding to pembrolizumab. In germline, CDR1 is MNHEY, CDR2 SMNVEV (reference sequence). The CDR3 contains 12 residues. V dropped 0 bases and J dropped 11 bases, with 10 bases sitting between them. Profiling relied on immunoSEQ multiplex PCR, and the TCRdb table lists in-frame clones only, not all of them. The sample lists around 52,000 clones, around 85% occurring once.

The sequencing here drew on peripheral blood, taken approximately 20 weeks after starting pembrolizumab. The receptor comes from an adult with mismatch repair-deficient cancer. The chain joins TRBV27 to TRBJ1-1, with D possibly being TRBD1 (6 bases). The CDR3 loop reads CASSLSQGRAFF. CDR3 DNA: TGTGCCAGCAGTTTATCTCAGGGGAGGGCTTTCTTT.